This T cell receptor beta chain came from a study of blood T cells in healthy people across ages. Notes on the study in general: Naive and antigen-experienced cells were not separated, limiting conclusive comparison. TCR beta diversity per million T cells fell roughly linearly with age. Correlation between TCR beta diversity and naive T cell percentage was strong.

Using a J-beta primer mix together with a sample-barcoded 5' primer, a second PCR was run for roughly 6 to 12 cycles. TCRdb re-called the 5' RACE reads with MiXCR, one entry per CDR3 protein. This table has 1.5 million to 2 million distinct CDR3 sequences, roughly 30% appearing once. There are a few counts of this clonotype. Its antigen is currently unknown. Researchers isolated at least 6.5 million PBMCs per sample. The CDR3 has 16 amino acids. V gave up 3 bases and J gave up 13 bases, with 25 bases separating them. Germline CDR1 is MDHEN and CDR2 is SYDVKM. The chain combines TRBV28 with TRBJ1-3; D call uncertain. Sequenced sample: blood. The receptor comes from a woman in her thirties in good health. The CDR3 DNA reads TGTGCCAGCAGTTTTACTGGGCACTCGCCACAACGCAATATATATTTT. Encoded protein: CASSFTGHSPQRNIYF.